This T cell receptor (beta chain) appears in the sequencing data of a study of T-cell memory formation after mild COVID-19. Each CDR3 protein is one row after TCRdb ran MiXCR on the 5' RACE reads. The data hold around 370,000 distinct CDR3 sequences, with around a fifth observed a single time. Points on this clonotype: What it binds is not known.

The CDR3 consists of 17 residues. V shed 0 bases and J shed 1 base, with 13 bases lying between them. Looked up from germline, CDR1 is SGHNT and CDR2 is YYREEE (reference sequence). Regarding the study as a whole: The CD4+ clones that contracted clustered mainly within CM and EM, and the CD8+ clones concentrated in EMRA.

The source is an adult woman who had mild COVID-19 (a few samples of this study predate the infection). Cell type and time point are not known. The chain joins TRBV5-4 to TRBJ2-2; D may be TRBD2 (6 bases). Sequences were obtained from PBMCs or a T cell subset sorted from them (not recorded which). The CDR3 nucleotides read TGTGCCAGCAGCTTGGCCCGGGGGATGGTGAACACCGGGGAGCTGTTTTTT. This encodes CASSLARGMVNTGELFF. Full variable domain (missing parts from reference TRBV5-4 and TRBJ2-2): ETGVTQSPTHLIKTRGQQVTLRCSSQSGHNTVSWYQQALGQGPQFIFQYYREEENGRGNFPPRFSGLQFPNYSSELNVNALELDDSALYLCASSLARGMVNTGELFFGEGSRLTVL.